Listed here is a single TCR beta chain. The ends lost 4 bases at V and 1 base at J; junction bases unmatched: 7. The CDR3 has 15 amino acids. Germline-derived CDR1 and CDR2 are MGHRA and YSYEKL. Focal radiation plus CTLA-4 blockade with ipilimumab was administered to patients who had chemo-refractory metastatic non-small-cell lung cancer. The method was immunoSEQ multiplex PCR; TCRdb's version includes in-frame clones alone and lacks a portion of them. Of some 35,000 clones in the sample, about 85% are singletons; the top ten hold about 5.8%. The sample is drawn from a study of radiotherapy plus CTLA-4 blockade in lung cancer.

The chain combines TRBV4-1 with TRBJ2-7; 7 bases agree with TRBD1. This receptor was taken from a human donor with non-small cell lung cancer who had stable disease on radiotherapy plus ipilimumab. Here the sequenced sample was peripheral blood, taken from a patient treated with radiotherapy plus ipilimumab. The CDR3 loop is CASSPRQGGSYEQYF. The CDR3 coding sequence is TGCGCCAGCAGCCCGCGACAGGGTGGGTCCTACGAGCAGTACTTC.